The 20 T cell receptor beta chains below all came from one sample that was sequenced in a study of blood T cell repertoires in COVID-19. This table comes from immunoSEQ multiplex PCR, and its TCRdb copy is limited to in-frame clones, with some not included. The data contain 150,000 to 200,000 clones, around 85% of them singletons. The sequenced material came from peripheral blood. The source of these receptors is a human donor with acute or convalescent COVID-19. The donor label of this sample is uncertain.

V and J are TRBV4-3 and TRBJ1-1; possibly TRBD1 for D (6 bases). CDR1 is LGHNA, CDR2 YSLEER, per germline. The CDR3 contains 17 residues. Trimming shortened V by 4 bases and J by 5 bases, and 23 bases separated the two germline ends. This chain's CDR3 is CASSPKGVGQGETEAFF. In DNA form, the CDR3 reads TGCGCCAGCAGCCCAAAGGGGGTCGGGCAGGGTGAAACTGAAGCTTTCTTT.

The chain recombines TRBV14 with TRBJ2-7; weak D call: TRBD1 (5 bases). The germline V and J ends were trimmed by 1 base and 0 bases, with 25 bases remaining between them. This CDR3 is 20 amino acids long. Germline values: CDR1 SGHDN, CDR2 FVKESK. Written as DNA, the CDR3 is TGTGCCAGCAGCCAAGGCCTTACAGGTCCAGACAGCGTAAGCTCCTACGAGCAGTACTTC. Protein sequence: CASSQGLTGPDSVSSYEQYF.

The chain has TRBV20-1 and TRBJ2-3; 9 bases map to TRBD2. CDR1 DFQATT and CDR2 SNEGSKA come from the germline V gene (reference sequence). V lost 3 bases to trimming and J lost 7 bases; unmatched junction nucleotides: 8. The CDR3 consists of 14 residues. This chain's CDR3 is CSASRGGGANTQYF. The CDR3 nucleotides read TGCAGTGCTAGTCGGGGCGGGGGGGCCAATACGCAGTATTTT.

The chain couples TRBV12-3 or TRBV12-4 to TRBJ1-2; the D is unclear. This CDR3 comprises 13 residues. Trimming pared 2 bases from V and 6 bases from J, leaving 10 bases between. CDR3 sequence reads: CASSLTGSDGYTF. CDR3 in DNA: TGTGCCAGCAGTTTAACGGGGTCCGATGGCTACACCTTC.

The rearrangement joins TRBV7-9 to TRBJ1-2, with TRBD1 as a possible D gene (6 bases). V was trimmed by 0 bases and J by 5 bases, leaving 10 bases between them. The CDR3 loop spans 14 amino acids. Germline CDR1 SEHNR, CDR2 FQNEAQ (reference sequence). In nucleotides, the CDR3 is TGTGCCAGCAGCTTAGCAAGGGGGATGTATGGCTACACCTTC. It specifies CASSLARGMYGYTF.

V gene TRBV10-2 combines with J gene TRBJ2-1, with D possibly matching TRBD2 (5 bases). Trimming took 3 bases from V and 12 from J, leaving 18 bases between them. The CDR3 covers 14 residues. CDR1 and CDR2 (germline): WSHSY, SAAADI. CDR3 region: CASSDPGFPSGQFF. The DNA for the CDR3 is TGCGCCAGCAGTGACCCGGGATTCCCGTCGGGGCAGTTCTTC.

The chain carries TRBV11-2 and TRBJ2-1; TRBD1 matches 9 bases. The CDR3 consists of 17 residues. Germline values: CDR1 SGHAT, CDR2 FQNNGV. Trimming took 0 bases from V and 2 from J; bases not matched to a gene: 5. The CDR3 is CASSLEVGTGPYNEQFF. The CDR3 DNA reads TGTGCCAGCAGCTTAGAAGTCGGGACAGGGCCCTACAATGAGCAGTTCTTC.

This clone was found a few times. CDR3 region: CASSSTGERGYTF. DNA for the CDR3: TGTGCCAGCAGTTCAACAGGGGAGCGTGGCTACACCTTC. This chain links TRBV7-2 with TRBJ1-2; the match to TRBD1 covers 7 bases. Trimming removed 6 bases from V and 7 bases from J; junction bases left unmatched: 8. Germline V gene data show CDR1 as SGHTA and CDR2 as FQGNSA. CDR3 length equals 13 residues.

The rearrangement uses TRBV24-1 and TRBJ2-2; tentative D call: TRBD1 (6 bases). V was shortened by 6 bases and J by 6 bases, with 16 bases between the two germline ends. The CDR3 runs to 15 residues. Germline V lookup: CDR1 KGHDR, CDR2 SFDVKD. The CDR3 loop is CATSWSLTGAGELFF. The DNA for the CDR3 is TGTGCCACCAGTTGGTCCCTGACAGGCGCCGGGGAGCTGTTTTTT.

The count of this clone is one. The chain recombines TRBV7-9 with TRBJ1-6; TRBD1 might be the D (5 bases). V lost 1 base and J lost 7, with 8 bases in between. This CDR3 has 14 residues. The germline CDR1 and CDR2 sequences are SEHNR and FQNEAQ (reference sequence). The CDR3 DNA sequence: TGTGCCAGCAGCTTAGAACAGGCAAATTCACCCCTCCACTTT. Protein sequence: CASSLEQANSPLHF. Using reference TRBV7-9 and TRBJ1-6 for the parts outside the CDR3, the full variable domain is DTGVSQNPRHKITKRGQNVTFRCDPISEHNRLYWYRQTLGQGPEFLTYFQNEAQLEKSRLLSDRFSAERPKGSFSTLEIQRTEQGDSAMYLCASSLEQANSPLHFGNGTRLTVT.

This clone has a single count. The V call is TRBV12-5, the J call TRBJ1-2, with 8 nucleotides matching TRBD1. The germline gives CDR1 LGHNT, CDR2 FRNRAP. The CDR3 extends over 14 amino acids. V shed 5 bases and J 8 bases; nucleotides not matched to a gene: 10. Here the CDR3 reads CASGTKDRGYGYTF. Here the CDR3 DNA reads TGTGCTAGTGGTACAAAAGACAGGGGATACGGCTACACCTTC.

The chain joins TRBV18 to TRBJ2-5; 8 nucleotides align to TRBD2. There are 15 residues in the CDR3. The germline V gene has CDR1 KGHSH and CDR2 LQKENI. The V gene end was trimmed by 3 bases and the J gene end by 1 base; junction bases not matched to a gene: 4. The chain's CDR3 is CASSPQRGGQETQYF. The DNA of the CDR3 is TGTGCCAGCTCACCTCAACGGGGGGGCCAAGAGACCCAGTACTTC.

This clone was counted once. V and J are TRBV25-1 and TRBJ1-2; a possible D gene is TRBD1 (6 bases). The CDR3 spans 11 residues. Trimming removed 5 bases at V and 8 bases at J, with 9 bases between. CDR1 MGHDK and CDR2 SYGVNS come from the germline V gene. The CDR3 DNA is TGTGCCAGCAGTAAGGGGGTAGGCTACACCTTC. This translates into CASSKGVGYTF.

This clone was seen only a few times. The chain combines TRBV20-1 with TRBJ1-5; 10 bases are shared with TRBD1. There are 14 residues in the CDR3. Germline assignment: CDR1 DFQATT and CDR2 SNEGSKA (reference sequence). Trimming cost V 3 bases and J 5 bases; bases outside gene matches: 4. In DNA form, the CDR3 reads TGCAGTGCTAGTAAGGGGACAGGGGATCAGCCCCAGCATTTT. This translates into CSASKGTGDQPQHF.

This clone was observed a single time. The chain is built from TRBV28 and TRBJ1-1; 8 bases are shared with TRBD1. The CDR3 runs to 16 residues. Germline assignment: CDR1 MDHEN and CDR2 SYDVKM. After removal of 3 bases from V and 1 base from J, the junction contained 7 bases not matched to a gene. The chain's CDR3 is CASSLGRDRRNTEAFF. The CDR3 DNA follows: TGTGCCAGCAGTTTGGGCCGGGACAGGAGGAACACTGAAGCTTTCTTT. The full variable domain, in which reference TRBV28 and TRBJ1-1 provide the parts outside the CDR3, is DVKVTQSSRYLVKRTGEKVFLECVQDMDHENMFWYRQDPGLGLRLIYFSYDVKMKEKGDIPEGYSVSREKKERFSLILESASTNQTSMYLCASSLGRDRRNTEAFFGQGTRLTVV.

The chain carries TRBV3-1 (or the pseudogene TRBV3-2) and TRBJ2-3; TRBD2 matches 11 bases. This CDR3 is built from 16 residues. J gave up 8 bases and V 4 bases, and 11 bases lay outside the gene matches. In germline, CDR1 is LGHDT, CDR2 YNNKEL (reference sequence). The CDR3 DNA is TGTGCCAGCAGCCCCCAGACTAGCGGGGTGAGGGGTACGCAGTATTTT. It is translated as CASSPQTSGVRGTQYF.

The gene calls are TRBV27 and TRBJ2-7, with D possibly being TRBD1 (6 bases). The CDR3 sequence is 16 residues long. Germline CDR1 MNHEY, CDR2 SMNVEV (reference sequence). V was pared by 2 bases and J by 6 bases, with 20 bases between. The CDR3 sequence: CASSLSTQGPQGEQYF. The CDR3, as DNA: TGTGCCAGCAGTTTAAGTACACAGGGACCCCAGGGCGAGCAGTACTTC.

V gene TRBV6-4 combines with J gene TRBJ2-1; D may be TRBD1 (5 bases). V was cut by 2 bases and J by 6 bases, with 11 bases left in between. Germline assignment: CDR1 MRHNA and CDR2 SNTAGT. This CDR3 comprises 14 residues. The CDR3 DNA reads as TGTGCCAGCAGTGACAAGGGGCTTGGCAATGAGCAGTTCTTC. Amino acids: CASSDKGLGNEQFF.

The chain carries TRBV7-2 and TRBJ2-5; 8 positions match TRBD2. Germline V CDR1 and CDR2: SGHTA, FQGNSA. V trimming: 5 bases; J trimming: 5 bases; junction bases outside the gene matches: 13. The CDR3 sequence is 16 residues long. The CDR3 coding sequence is TGTGCCAGCAGCCCCGCCCGGGTAGCGGGGTTGGAGACCCAGTACTTC. Its protein is CASSPARVAGLETQYF.

CDR3 nucleotides: TGTGCCAGCAGCGGTACATCCGGAAACACCATATATTTT. Amino acid sequence: CASSGTSGNTIYF. The chain combines TRBV5-4 with TRBJ1-3; D not resolved. This CDR3 has 13 amino acids. V gave up 4 bases and J gave up 4 bases, with 9 bases separating them. From germline, CDR1 is SGHNT and CDR2 YYREEE (reference sequence). Drawing the rest from reference TRBV5-4 and TRBJ1-3, the complete variable domain is ETGVTQSPTHLIKTRGQQVTLRCSSQSGHNTVSWYQQALGQGPQFIFQYYREEENGRGNFPPRFSGLQFPNYSSELNVNALELDDSALYLCASSGTSGNTIYFGEGSWLTVV.